These 25 T cell receptor beta chains share one sample of origin, sequenced in a study of T cell changes during pregnancy in multiple sclerosis. TCRdb's table, derived via immunoSEQ multiplex PCR, lists solely in-frame clones and lacks some. Seen here are tens of thousands of clones, 88% observed once, and the top ten hold more than 5%. The material sequenced was CD8+ T cells from peripheral blood mononuclear cells, taken after pregnancy. These receptors all come from a female donor in good health, enrolled as a control in a pregnancy study.

The V gene is TRBV7-6, the J gene TRBJ1-6; D gene ambiguous. The CDR3 is made up of 14 amino acids. V lost 1 base, J lost 8 bases, and 9 bases lay in between. The germline V gene has CDR1 SGHVS and CDR2 FNYEAQ. The CDR3 DNA sequence: TGTGCCAGCAGCTTAGGGAGGGAATATTCACCCCTCCACTTT. Translating it yields CASSLGREYSPLHF.

This clone is medium-sized within its sample. The chain links TRBV14 to TRBJ2-1; 8 bases are a match to TRBD2. The germline CDR1 and CDR2 sequences are SGHDN and FVKESK. The CDR3 runs 15 residues. Germline trimming cut 7 bases from V and 3 bases from J; bases unmatched to any gene: 8. This CDR3 reads CASTSKAGVYNEQFF. CDR3 sequence (DNA): TGTGCCAGCACTTCCAAAGCGGGGGTCTACAATGAGCAGTTCTTC. The whole variable domain, remainder taken from reference TRBV14 and TRBJ2-1, is EAGVTQFPSHSVIEKGQTVTLRCDPISGHDNLYWYRRVMGKEIKFLLHFVKESKQDESGMPNNRFLAERTGGTYSTLKVQPAELEDSGVYFCASTSKAGVYNEQFFGPGTRLTVL.

The chain uses TRBV6-5 and TRBJ2-7; perhaps TRBD1 as D (5 bases). CDR1 is MNHEY, CDR2 SVGAGI, per germline. The V gene lost 2 bases and the J gene lost 7 bases, with 18 bases spanning the gap. The CDR3 length is 15 residues. The CDR3 protein is CASSYRQGLIGEQYF. As DNA, the CDR3 is TGTGCCAGCAGTTACAGGCAGGGTCTTATCGGGGAGCAGTACTTC.

The chain combines TRBV27 with TRBJ1-2, with 7 bases identical to TRBD1. CDR1 MNHEY and CDR2 SMNVEV come from the germline V gene (reference sequence). V lost 5 bases to trimming and J lost 8 bases; unmatched junction nucleotides: 11. The CDR3 has 14 amino acids. CDR3 sequence reads: CASSTRQGPGGYTF. The DNA of the CDR3 is TGTGCCAGCAGTACTCGACAGGGACCAGGAGGCTACACCTTC.

The chain links TRBV9 to TRBJ1-4; TRBD1 matches at 9 bases. The V gene end was trimmed by 4 bases and the J gene end by 8 bases; junction bases not matched to a gene: 9. The CDR3 covers 15 residues. CDR1 is SGDLS and CDR2 is YYNGEE in the germline V gene. The CDR3 region has the DNA TGTGCCAGCAGCCCACTACAGGGGGCTAGCGAAAAACTGTTTTTT. It codes for CASSPLQGASEKLFF. Full variable domain (missing parts from reference TRBV9 and TRBJ1-4): DSGVTQTPKHLITATGQRVTLRCSPRSGDLSVYWYQQSLDQGLQFLIQYYNGEERAKGNILERFSAQQFPDLHSELNLSSLELGDSALYFCASSPLQGASEKLFFGSGTQLSVL.

This chain uses TRBV27 with TRBJ1-1; a weak D match, TRBD1 (5 bases). The germline V gene encodes CDR1 MNHEY and CDR2 SMNVEV (reference sequence). V was clipped by 5 bases and J by 2 bases, with 15 bases between them. The CDR3 runs to 15 residues. DNA for the CDR3: TGTGCCAGCAGTCCCTACCAGGGTACAAACACTGAAGCTTTCTTT. Translation: CASSPYQGTNTEAFF.

The chain recombines TRBV7-2 with TRBJ2-3; TRBD2 matches 8 bases. This CDR3 spans 15 amino acids. Unmatched junction bases numbered 7, after V lost 7 bases and J lost 1 base. CDR1 is SGHTA and CDR2 is FQGNSA in the germline V gene. The CDR3 nucleotides read TGTGCCAGCATACCCGGGGGGGACGGCACAGATACGCAGTATTTT. Translated: CASIPGGDGTDTQYF.

This sequence joins TRBV23-1 and TRBJ2-5; D perhaps matches TRBD1 (5 bases). TRBV23-1 is an ORF; its function is uncertain. This CDR3 comprises 13 residues. V was pared by 5 bases and J by 1 base, with 8 bases between. The CDR3, as DNA: TGCGCCAGCAGTAAAGGGGTCCAAGAGACCCAGTACTTC. As protein: CASSKGVQETQYF.

The chain couples TRBV7-9 to TRBJ2-7; D is possibly TRBD2 (6 bases). Germline V gene lookup returns CDR1 SEHNR and CDR2 FQNEAQ (reference sequence). The length of the CDR3 is 16 residues. Trimming took off 3 bases at V and 4 bases at J, with 19 bases between the two ends. The CDR3 DNA reads as TGTGCCAGCAGCTTGAGCCCTGGGACTCGCGGGTACGAGCAGTACTTC. This encodes CASSLSPGTRGYEQYF.

V usage is TRBV6-1 and J usage is TRBJ1-1; D remains ambiguous. This CDR3 spans 12 amino acids. Germline V gene lookup returns CDR1 MNHNS and CDR2 SASEGT. The ends were cut back, 2 bases at V and 6 bases at J, with 7 bases in the middle. The CDR3 bases are TGTGCCAGCAGTGAATCGGGGTCTGAAGCTTTCTTT. It translates to CASSESGSEAFF.

The genes are TRBV7-9 and TRBJ2-3; D perhaps matches TRBD2 (5 bases). The V gene lost 5 bases and the J gene lost 2 bases, with 20 bases spanning the gap. From germline, CDR1 is SEHNR and CDR2 FQNEAQ (reference sequence). The CDR3 totals 17 residues. Written as DNA, the CDR3 is TGTGCCAGCAGCCCCAATGCGGGCAGGCCAACCACAGATACGCAGTATTTT. Amino acid sequence: CASSPNAGRPTTDTQYF.

The chain uses TRBV28 and TRBJ2-7; D is possibly TRBD1 (5 bases). CDR1 and CDR2 (germline): MDHEN, SYDVKM. V lost 2 bases to trimming and J lost 0 bases, with 14 bases between them. The CDR3 has 16 residues. The CDR3 bases are TGTGCCAGCAGTTTAGAAGGCAGGGATGGCTCCTACGAGCAGTACTTC. Its protein is CASSLEGRDGSYEQYF.

The chain recombines TRBV27 with TRBJ2-2, with D maybe TRBD1 (6 bases). V lost 6 bases and J 1 base, leaving 6 bases between the germline ends. The CDR3 has 13 amino acids. Germline CDR1 MNHEY, CDR2 SMNVEV (reference sequence). CDR3 sequence: CASRQGNTGELFF. CDR3 DNA sequence: TGTGCCAGCAGACAGGGGAACACCGGGGAGCTGTTTTTT.

This clone came up a few times. The rearrangement links TRBV19 to TRBJ2-3, with 8 bases identical to TRBD1. J was trimmed by 2 bases and V by 1 base; bases with no gene match: 5. This CDR3 spans 16 amino acids. Germline lookup yields CDR1 LNHDA and CDR2 SQIVND (reference sequence). The CDR3 protein is CASSIAPGGLTDTQYF. The CDR3 DNA reads as TGTGCCAGTAGTATAGCCCCAGGGGGCCTCACAGATACGCAGTATTTT.

The chain uses TRBV30 and TRBJ1-1; D is uncertain. V was cut by 3 bases and J by 13 bases, with 18 bases left in between. CDR3 length: 12 amino acids. CDR1 GTSNPN and CDR2 SVGIG come from the germline V gene (reference sequence). The CDR3 sequence: CAWSPATGRGFF. The CDR3 DNA reads as TGTGCCTGGAGCCCAGCGACGGGGAGAGGTTTCTTT. The full variable domain, completed using reference TRBV30 and TRBJ1-1, is SQTIHQWPATLVQPVGSPLSLECTVEGTSNPNLYWYRQAAGRGLQLLFYSVGIGQISSEVPQNLSASRPQDRQFILSSKKLLLSDSGFYLCAWSPATGRGFFGQGTRLTVV.

The rearrangement joins TRBV9 to TRBJ2-3; 14 bases are a match to TRBD2. The trim removed 4 bases at V and 2 bases at J, leaving 3 bases unmatched. This CDR3 comprises 16 residues. Germline values: CDR1 SGDLS, CDR2 YYNGEE. The CDR3 loop is CASSSGLAGDTDTQYF. Written as DNA, the CDR3 is TGTGCCAGCAGCTCGGGACTAGCGGGGGACACAGATACGCAGTATTTT.

The sample holds one count of this clone. This chain links TRBV7-2 with TRBJ1-1; D uncertain. The CDR3 is made up of 12 amino acids. With 7 bases removed from V and 7 bases from J, the gap between germline ends came to 13 bases. Germline-derived CDR1 and CDR2 are SGHTA and FQGNSA. The CDR3 DNA sequence: TGTGCCAGCACACCTCTAAATGTTGAAGCTTTCTTT. Amino acids: CASTPLNVEAFF.

The V call is TRBV21-1, the J call TRBJ2-7; the table gives TRBD1 as D, unverified against the DNA. TRBV21-1 corresponds to a pseudogene. The CDR3 sequence is 13 residues long. The CDR3 loop is CASSETGTYEQYF. The CDR3 nucleotides read TGTGCCAGCAGCGAGACAGGTACCTACGAGCAGTACTTC.

This clone has just one count. Within the sample, other DNA sequences also encode this same CDR3. The chain employs TRBV4-3 and TRBJ1-5; 8 positions match TRBD1. V trimming: 0 bases; J trimming: 3 bases; junction bases outside the gene matches: 10. There are 18 residues in the CDR3. The germline V gene encodes CDR1 LGHNA and CDR2 YSLEER. Here the CDR3 DNA reads TGCGCCAGCAGCCAAGATCCCCCTCAGACAGGGGCCAATCAGCCCCAGCATTTT. Amino acid sequence: CASSQDPPQTGANQPQHF.

Written as DNA, the CDR3 is TGTGCCAGCAGCTTAGTTGAAGAGGATGAGCAGTTCTTC. Translating it yields CASSLVEEDEQFF. The chain combines TRBV7-2 with TRBJ2-1; D gene unclear. CDR1 SGHTA and CDR2 FQGNSA come from the germline V gene. CDR3 length: 13 residues. V dropped 1 base and J dropped 8 bases, with 9 bases sitting between them.

V usage is TRBV6-4 and J usage is TRBJ1-4; D ambiguous. Germline V gene data show CDR1 as MRHNA and CDR2 as SNTAGT. V was trimmed by 8 bases and J by 5 bases, leaving 15 bases between them. The CDR3 length is 14 residues. Here the CDR3 DNA reads TGTGCCAGCGGAGCGGGTGGCCGAAATGAAAAACTGTTTTTT. This sequence encodes CASGAGGRNEKLFF.

The gene calls are TRBV4-1 and TRBJ2-3; D call uncertain. Trimming cost V 0 bases and J 6 bases, with 7 bases left between them. The CDR3 length is 13 residues. Germline V gives CDR1 MGHRA, CDR2 YSYEKL. The CDR3 spells CASSQDQEDTQYF. DNA of the CDR3: TGCGCCAGCAGCCAAGATCAAGAGGATACGCAGTATTTT.

J is TRBJ2-5 and V is TRBV13; TRBD2 agrees at 9 bases. After removal of 5 bases from V and 6 bases from J, the junction contained 7 bases not matched to a gene. CDR1 is PRHDT, CDR2 FYEKMQ, per germline (reference sequence). The CDR3 is 14 amino acids. CDR3 sequence: CASSLAGGGKTQYF. CDR3 DNA sequence: TGTGCCAGCAGCCTCGCGGGGGGGGGAAAGACCCAGTACTTC.

This clone is deemed medium-sized. Here the CDR3 DNA reads TGCGCCAGCAGCCAATCGGCTCGGTCTCGAGGCGAGCAGTACTTC. Protein product: CASSQSARSRGEQYF. This chain connects TRBV4-3 to TRBJ2-7; no reliable D call. V was trimmed by 2 bases and J by 6 bases, leaving 17 bases between them. The germline CDR1 and CDR2 sequences are LGHNA and YSLEER. CDR3 length: 15 residues.

The V call is TRBV6-6, the J call TRBJ1-2, with 7 bases that match TRBD1. There are 11 residues in the CDR3. Germline trimming cut 5 bases from V and 11 bases from J; bases unmatched to any gene: 5. The V gene's germline CDR1 is MNHNY and CDR2 SVGAGI (reference sequence). The CDR3, as DNA: TGTGCCAGCAGTATCGACAGGGTGTACACCTTC. Its translation is CASSIDRVYTF.